These 18 T cell receptor beta chains share one sample of origin, sequenced in a study of regulatory T cells in long-lasting Graves disease. Stated time point: newly diagnosed GD, antithyroid drugs for less than 3 months. Generation of the TCR library employed RNA extracted from PBMCs. Relying on iRepertoire HTBI primers and Arm-PCR of CDR3 regions, the team built TCR beta libraries. TCRdb redid the calling of the multiplex PCR reads with MiXCR, one entry per CDR3 protein. Of approximately 470,000 distinct CDR3 sequences in the sample, 16% are singletons; the top ten hold 10% to 15%. Another study also made use of these data, one on T cells in Graves' hyperthyroidism and ophthalmopathy.

The sample consisted of peripheral blood mononuclear cells (PBMCs), taken at new diagnosis, from a patient treated with antithyroid drugs. The receptors derive from a man aged 35 to 55 with Graves disease.

This clonotype came up many times. This chain uses TRBV6-1 with TRBJ2-2, with 9 bases lining up with TRBD2. The CDR3 contains 15 residues. In germline, CDR1 is MNHNS, CDR2 SASEGT. With V trimmed by 7 bases and J by 3 bases, 6 bases remained unmatched. This CDR3 reads CASTLTSGHTGELFF. The CDR3 bases are TGTGCCAGCACCCTGACTAGCGGTCACACCGGGGAGCTGTTTTTT.

Turning to this clonotype: Possible read error: a much larger clone is one base away. The rearrangement links TRBV6-1 to TRBJ2-7; D remains ambiguous. V was shortened by 8 bases and J by 2 bases, with 10 bases between the two germline ends. Germline V lookup: CDR1 MNHNS, CDR2 SASEGT. There are 12 residues in the CDR3. Here the CDR3 DNA reads TGTGCCAGCCCCAAGAGCCCCTACGAGCAGTACTTC. Translated, it gives CASPKSPYEQYF.

V usage is TRBV5-4 and J usage is TRBJ1-2; D may be TRBD1 (5 bases). Trimming removed 4 bases from V and 6 bases from J, with 13 bases in between. The V gene's germline CDR1 is SGHNT and CDR2 YYREEE (reference sequence). CDR3 length: 13 amino acids. CDR3 DNA: TGTGCCAGCAGCGGCCAGGGATATAATGGCTACACCTTC. This codes for CASSGQGYNGYTF.

Many counts were recorded for this clonotype. V is TRBV25-1 and J is TRBJ2-3; tentative D call: TRBD2 (5 bases). Germline V gene lookup returns CDR1 MGHDK and CDR2 SYGVNS. The CDR3 has 15 residues. With 3 bases removed from V and 1 base from J, the gap between germline ends came to 11 bases. Written as DNA, the CDR3 is TGTGCCAGCAGTGATACTAGGACCCGCACAGATACGCAGTATTTT. Amino acid sequence: CASSDTRTRTDTQYF. Filled out from reference TRBV25-1 and TRBJ2-3, the complete variable domain reads EADIYQTPRYLVIGTGKKITLECSQTMGHDKMYWYQQDPGMELHLIHYSYGVNSTEKGDLSSESTVSRIRTEHFPLTLESARPSHTSQYLCASSDTRTRTDTQYFGPGTRLTVL.

This clonotype was recorded many times. The V and J genes are TRBV2 and TRBJ1-5; possible D gene TRBD1, 6 bases. CDR3 size: 15 residues. V lost 4 bases, J lost 6 bases, and 16 bases lay in between. Per germline, CDR1 SNHLY and CDR2 FYNNEI. The CDR3 loop reads CASSGEGGMGQPQHF. CDR3 coding DNA: TGTGCCAGCAGTGGCGAGGGGGGCATGGGTCAGCCCCAGCATTTT. Full variable domain (missing parts from reference TRBV2 and TRBJ1-5): EPEVTQTPSHQVTQMGQEVILRCVPISNHLYFYWYRQILGQKVEFLVSFYNNEISEKSEIFDDQFSVERPDGSNFTLKIRSTKLEDSAMYFCASSGEGGMGQPQHFGDGTRLSIL.

This clonotype occurred many times. The chain employs TRBV7-9 and TRBJ2-7; 8 bases line up with TRBD1. This CDR3 has 15 residues. Germline CDR1 SEHNR, CDR2 FQNEAQ (reference sequence). V lost 4 bases, J lost 4 bases, and 9 bases stayed unmatched. The CDR3: CASSSQGQGAYEQYF. CDR3 nucleotide sequence: TGTGCCAGCAGCTCGCAAGGGCAGGGGGCATACGAGCAGTACTTC.

In its sample, this clonotype was seen many times. The chain uses TRBV12-3 or TRBV12-4 and TRBJ1-2; TRBD1 aligns across 9 bases. J was trimmed by 6 bases and V by 5 bases; bases with no gene match: 7. The CDR3 runs 14 residues. The CDR3 DNA sequence: TGTGCCAGCAGTGCCCGGGACAGGGATGATGGCTACACCTTC. Protein product: CASSARDRDDGYTF.

This clonotype has ten or more counts. The chain couples TRBV28 to TRBJ2-1; D unclear. CDR3 size: 17 residues. Trimming cost V 4 bases and J 3 bases, with 19 bases left between them. Germline V gene data show CDR1 as MDHEN and CDR2 as SYDVKM. Written as DNA, the CDR3 is TGTGCCAGCAGTTCACTCTCGACCCTCGGGTTCTACAATGAGCAGTTCTTC. Protein: CASSSLSTLGFYNEQFF. The entire variable domain, with the rest obtained from reference TRBV28 and TRBJ2-1, is as follows: DVKVTQSSRYLVKRTGEKVFLECVQDMDHENMFWYRQDPGLGLRLIYFSYDVKMKEKGDIPEGYSVSREKKERFSLILESASTNQTSMYLCASSSLSTLGFYNEQFFGPGTRLTVL.

This clonotype showed up many times. The chain joins TRBV6-5 to TRBJ2-1, with 7 bases matching TRBD2. The germline V gene encodes CDR1 MNHEY and CDR2 SVGAGI. There are 17 residues in the CDR3. The V segment lost 2 bases and the J segment 0 bases; nucleotides outside the gene matches: 7. The CDR3 bases are TGTGCCAGCAGTTACATTACTAGCGCCAGCTCCTACAATGAGCAGTTCTTC. Its protein product is CASSYITSASSYNEQFF.

This clonotype was recorded a few times. The chain is built from TRBV5-1 and TRBJ2-1; the match to TRBD2 covers 10 bases. This CDR3 comprises 15 residues. The V segment lost 4 bases and the J segment 10 bases; nucleotides outside the gene matches: 11. CDR1 SGHRS and CDR2 YFSETQ come from the germline V gene. CDR3 region: CASSPGLADHREQFF. The CDR3 DNA sequence: TGCGCCAGCAGCCCCGGACTAGCGGACCATCGCGAGCAGTTCTTC.

The sample holds many counts of this clonotype. The chain carries TRBV28 and TRBJ2-3; 12 bases match TRBD2. Germline CDR1 MDHEN, CDR2 SYDVKM. The CDR3 extends over 16 amino acids. V shed 4 bases, J shed 6 bases, and the junction held 8 bases outside the gene matches. The CDR3 nucleotides are TGTGCCAGCAGTTCGATGACTAGCGGGAGAGGGGATACGCAGTATTTT. Its translation is CASSSMTSGRGDTQYF.

This clonotype has a handful of counts. CDR3 residues: CASSPPVGELFF. The CDR3, as DNA: TGTGCCAGCAGCCCCCCGGTCGGGGAGCTGTTTTTT. The chain couples TRBV3-1 to TRBJ2-2; no clear D gene. Germline lookup yields CDR1 LGHDT and CDR2 YNNKEL (reference sequence). The CDR3 contains 12 residues. V lost 4 bases, J lost 7 bases, and 7 bases lay in between. The whole variable domain, filled in from reference TRBV3-1 and TRBJ2-2, reads DTAVSQTPKYLVTQMGNDKSIKCEQNLGHDTMYWYKQDSKKFLKIMFSYNNKELIINETVPNRFSPKSPDKAHLNLHINSLELGDSAVYFCASSPPVGELFFGEGSRLTVL.

This chain uses TRBV12-5 with TRBJ2-1; 7 bases line up with TRBD2. This CDR3 has 16 residues. Losses at the gene ends were 3 bases for V and 8 bases for J; bases not matched to a gene: 13. Per the germline V gene, CDR1 is LGHNT and CDR2 is FRNRAP. CDR3 nucleotides: TGTGCTAGTGGTTTAGGGCCCTTGGCGGGAGTTTATGAGCAGTTCTTC. Amino acids: CASGLGPLAGVYEQFF.

This clonotype was seen repeatedly, ten times or more. CDR3 amino acids: CASSQQTGRAVDTQYF. The CDR3 DNA reads TGTGCCAGCAGCCAACAGACCGGGAGGGCCGTCGATACGCAGTATTTT. This chain uses TRBV14 with TRBJ2-3, with 8 bases that match TRBD2. Trimming cost V 2 bases and J 6 bases; bases outside gene matches: 10. CDR3 size: 16 residues. Per the germline V gene, CDR1 is SGHDN and CDR2 is FVKESK. Full variable domain (missing parts from reference TRBV14 and TRBJ2-3): EAGVTQFPSHSVIEKGQTVTLRCDPISGHDNLYWYRRVMGKEIKFLLHFVKESKQDESGMPNNRFLAERTGGTYSTLKVQPAELEDSGVYFCASSQQTGRAVDTQYFGPGTRLTVL.

This clonotype has just a few counts. This chain connects TRBV6-2 or TRBV6-3 to TRBJ2-7; D unresolved. The CDR3 sequence is 14 residues long. Germline CDR1 MNHEY, CDR2 SVGEGT. V lost 5 bases, J lost 3 bases, and 14 bases lay in between. Written as DNA, the CDR3 is TGTGCCAGCAGTCATAGACCTTATAACTACGAGCAGTACTTC. Its protein product is CASSHRPYNYEQYF.

This clonotype was detected many times. This rearrangement joins TRBV29-1 to TRBJ2-1; no definite D call. The V end lost 7 bases, the J end lost 0 bases, and 16 bases lay between the germline ends. The V gene's germline CDR1 is SQVTM and CDR2 ANQGSEA. This CDR3 has 15 residues. As DNA, the CDR3 is TGCAGCGGAAGGGCGGCGCAGAGCTCCTACAATGAGCAGTTCTTC. Translating gives CSGRAAQSSYNEQFF.

The V gene is TRBV6-2 or TRBV6-3, the J gene TRBJ2-2; 14 nucleotides align to TRBD2. Germline CDR1 and CDR2: MNHEY and SVGEGT. The CDR3 contains 15 residues. Losses at the gene ends were 6 bases for V and 9 bases for J; bases not matched to a gene: 6. CDR3 in amino acids: CASRETSGRARELFF. In nucleotides, the CDR3 is TGTGCCAGCAGGGAGACTAGCGGGAGGGCCAGGGAGCTGTTTTTT.

This clonotype was recorded a few times. The chain uses TRBV12-3 or TRBV12-4 and TRBJ2-3; D perhaps matches TRBD1 (8 bases). With 6 bases removed from V and 6 bases from J, the gap between germline ends came to 19 bases. The CDR3 has 15 amino acids. The CDR3, as DNA: TGTGCCAGCAGAAGCGGGGACAGGTCGGCGGATACGCAGTATTTT. Translation gives CASRSGDRSADTQYF.